This TCR beta chain originates from a study of CD8+CD57+ T cells in acquired aplastic anemia. Genomic DNA served as template for TCR beta VDJ and CDR3 profiling. TCRdb re-called the reads through MiXCR, storing one row per CDR3 protein. The sample yields about 240,000 distinct CDR3 sequences, around 45% seen once. CDR1 is SQVTM, CDR2 ANQGSEA, per germline. V was cut by 7 bases and J by 6 bases, with 18 bases left in between. CDR3 length: 13 amino acids. Patients who underwent sequencing had shown CD8+CD57+ cell expansion by flow cytometry. The TCR was taken from a human donor with aplastic anemia. This chain connects TRBV29-1 to TRBJ1-1; tentatively, D is TRBD1 (5 bases). Material for sequencing was sorted CD4+, CD8+, or CD8+CD57+ T cells (not recorded which) from PBMCs. In DNA, the CDR3 is TGCAGCGCCGAGGGCCAGGGTTATGCTGAAGCTTTCTTT. Amino acids: CSAEGQGYAEAFF. Full variable domain (outside the CDR3, taken from reference TRBV29-1 and TRBJ1-1): SAVISQKPSRDICQRGTSLTIQCQVDSQVTMMFWYRQQPGQSLTLIATANQGSEATYESGFVIDKFPISRPNLTFSTLTVSNMSPEDSSIYLCSAEGQGYAEAFFGQGTRLTVV.